This section outlines one T cell receptor (beta chain) sequence together with its context. The data were obtained in a study of blood T cells in healthy people across ages. Germline V gives CDR1 ENHRY, CDR2 SYGVKD. Trimming cost V 6 bases and J 4 bases; bases outside gene matches: 3. The CDR3 totals 13 residues. For the second PCR, which ran for roughly 7 to 11 cycles, a sample-barcoded 5' primer and a J-beta primer mix were used. TCRdb used MiXCR to reprocess the 5' RACE reads, holding one entry per CDR3 protein. The sample yields around 1,900,000 distinct CDR3 sequences, 30% to 40% seen once. Sequenced sample: blood. The chain couples TRBV10-3 to TRBJ2-1, with 7 bases lining up with TRBD1. This sequence was found in a human donor in good health. CDR3 amino acids: CAISSDRYNEQFF. CDR3 coding DNA: TGTGCCATCAGCTCGGACAGGTACAATGAGCAGTTCTTC.